Sequencing of this T cell receptor (beta chain) was carried out in a study of blood T cell repertoires in COVID-19. Overall study context: Whether acute or convalescent, the COVID-19 samples came from the United States, Italy and Spain.

Assay used: immunoSEQ multiplex PCR; TCRdb lists only in-frame clones, some missing. In the table there are about 130,000 clones, around 88% of which are singletons. Per the germline V gene, CDR1 is SGHDT and CDR2 is YYEEEE. V shed 4 bases, J shed 3 bases, and the junction held 8 bases outside the gene matches. This CDR3 comprises 16 residues. The chain employs TRBV5-6 and TRBJ2-7; 12 nucleotides align to TRBD1. The clonotype originates from a woman in her forties or fifties who had recovered from COVID-19. The sample was peripheral blood. The CDR3 region is CASSNGGQGAVYEQYF. The CDR3 DNA reads as TGTGCCAGCAGCAACGGGGGACAGGGGGCGGTCTACGAGCAGTACTTC. The complete variable domain, with remaining parts taken from reference TRBV5-6 and TRBJ2-7, reads DAGVTQSPTHLIKTRGQQVTLRCSPKSGHDTVSWYQQALGQGPQFIFQYYEEEERQRGNFPDRFSGHQFPNYSSELNVNALLLGDSALYLCASSNGGQGAVYEQYFGPGTRLTVT.